Below, one TCR beta chain is given with its context. Its antigen is unknown. CDR3 length: 17 amino acids. V shed 4 bases, J shed 6 bases, and the junction held 10 bases outside the gene matches. Germline assignment: CDR1 SGHRS and CDR2 YFSETQ. Time point denoted: new active TB diagnosis, blood taken before or within 7 days of starting treatment. Each donor contributed 100,000 or so T cells on average, unsorted. TCRdb's table, derived via immunoSEQ multiplex PCR, lists solely in-frame clones and lacks some. The sample contains around 33,000 clones, over 85% of which appear only once. This sample was included in a study of T cells in tuberculosis. Whole-study context: Sequenced TCRs come from CD1B-GMM tetramer-binding T cells.

Study-wide results and limits: Active tuberculosis TCR-alpha repertoires lay closer to GMM-specific TCRs than IGRA-negative controls, suggesting clonal expansion.

The source material was PBMCs, sampled at tuberculosis diagnosis. This clonotype originated in an adult with tuberculosis. The rearrangement joins TRBV5-1 to TRBJ2-4, with 13 bases lining up with TRBD2. In DNA, the CDR3 is TGCGCCAGCAGCGACCTTTCACTAGCGGGGGGGAGAAACATTCAGTACTTC. It codes for CASSDLSLAGGRNIQYF.